Listed below are T cell receptor beta chains from one sample, sequenced in a study of cytomegalovirus exposure and HLA in healthy donors. The protocol was immunoSEQ multiplex PCR, while the TCRdb copy is restricted to in-frame clones and leaves out a portion. The data contain 140,000 to 150,000 clones, 76% of them singletons. The sample consisted of PBMCs. All receptors come from a woman in her thirties or forties in good health and CMV-seronegative. The CDR3 runs from the conserved cysteine through the conserved F or W. Each record gives: D gene, J gene, clone size, V gene, CDR3 DNA, CDR3 protein. The D gene is left open where the match is weak. Part of the rows lack a size; the others show once, few, many or a class for expanded clones.

NA	TRBJ2-5	NA	TRBV6-6	TGTGCCAGCAGTTACTCGGGGGACTTGGGGGAGACCCAGTACTTC	CASSYSGDLGETQYF
TRBD1	TRBJ1-1	NA	TRBV2	TGTGCCAGCACACCCCAATCGGGACAGGGGATTGTTGAAGCTTTCTTT	CASTPQSGQGIVEAFF
TRBD2	TRBJ2-1	NA	TRBV6-4	TGTGCCAGCAGTGATTGGTACAGATCGACTAGCTCCAATGAGCAGTTCTTC	CASSDWYRSTSSNEQFF
TRBD2	TRBJ2-1	NA	TRBV19	TGTGCCAGTAGTATGGTAATAGCGGGAGCTTTTTTCTTC	CASSMVIAGAFFF
NA	TRBJ1-2	once	TRBV5-1	TGCGCCAGCAGCTTGAACGGAGCTAACTATGGCTACACCTTC	CASSLNGANYGYTF
TRBD1	TRBJ2-5	NA	TRBV6-6	TGTGCCAGCAGTTACTCCGGGACAGGAGAGACCCAGTACTTC	CASSYSGTGETQYF
NA	TRBJ1-1	few	TRBV6-5	TGTGCCAGCAGTTACTCCCTGGATCAGGGGTTCGAAGCTTTCTTT	CASSYSLDQGFEAFF
NA	TRBJ1-1	few	TRBV30	TGTGCCTGGCAGAGGGTAATGGACACTGAAGCTTTCTTT	CAWQRVMDTEAFF
TRBD2	TRBJ2-1	NA	TRBV15	TGTGCCACCAGGCCGGGACTAGAGGGGGAGGAGTTCTTC	CATRPGLEGEEFF
NA	TRBJ2-7	NA	TRBV18	TGTGCCAGCTCACCAACTAGTCCCTACGAGCAGTACTTC	CASSPTSPYEQYF
NA	TRBJ1-4	NA	TRBV28	TGTGCCAGCAGTCCTGCTTGGGGGGAGGGGGAAAAACTGTTTTTT	CASSPAWGEGEKLFF
TRBD1	TRBJ1-2	NA	TRBV27	TGTGCCAGCAGTCGGACAGGAGGGCTATATGGCTACACCTTC	CASSRTGGLYGYTF
NA	TRBJ2-7	NA	TRBV18	TGTGCCAGCTCGCCCGCCGCAGGGGCCTCTTGGGAGCAGTACTTC	CASSPAAGASWEQYF
NA	TRBJ1-4	NA	TRBV7-9	TGTGCCAGCAGCCCCACCGCCAGGGGTAATGAAAAACTGTTTTTT	CASSPTARGNEKLFF
TRBD2	TRBJ2-3	NA	TRBV7-9	TGTGCCAGCAGCCAACTAGCGGGGGGGCTTGATACGCAGTATTTT	CASSQLAGGLDTQYF
TRBD1	TRBJ2-3	NA	TRBV6-4	TGTGCCAGCAGCGACAGGGGGCTAGGCACAGATACGCAGTATTTT	CASSDRGLGTDTQYF
TRBD2	TRBJ2-7	NA	TRBV19	TGTGCCAGTAGCAGCGGGAGTTCACCCTACGAGCAGTACTTC	CASSSGSSPYEQYF
NA	TRBJ1-2	NA	TRBV28	TGTGCCAGCAGTTTAGGAGGTCAGCCCCAATCCTATGGCTACACCTTC	CASSLGGQPQSYGYTF
NA	TRBJ2-2	NA	TRBV28	TGTGCCAGCACTCTGCTAGGCGGGGAGCTGTTTTTT	CASTLLGGELFF
NA	TRBJ2-7	NA	TRBV13	TGTGCCAGCAGCTTAGAGGCAGGGTTCTACGAGCAGTACTTC	CASSLEAGFYEQYF
TRBD1	TRBJ1-2	NA	TRBV2	TGTGCCAGCGAACCCACAGGGGTCTATGGCTACACCTTC	CASEPTGVYGYTF
NA	TRBJ1-5	once	TRBV6-1	TGTGCCAGCACCCGAACGGGAGGTCCGGATCAGCCCCAGCATTTT	CASTRTGGPDQPQHF
NA	TRBJ1-1	NA	TRBV5-6	TGTGCCAGCAGCTCAGGGAACACTGAAGCTTTCTTT	CASSSGNTEAFF
NA	TRBJ2-7	NA	TRBV2	TGTGCCAGCAGTTACCAGGGGGGACTGGGTAGTCAGCAGTACTTC	CASSYQGGLGSQQYF
NA	TRBJ1-2	NA	TRBV20-1	TGCAGCGGAGGGGACTATGGCTACACCTTC	CSGGDYGYTF
TRBD1	TRBJ2-3	NA	TRBV13	TGTGCCAGCAGCCCACGACAGGGGGACACAGATACGCAGTATTTT	CASSPRQGDTDTQYF
NA	TRBJ1-3	NA	TRBV18	TGTGCCAGCTCACCGGACAGAACCTCTGGAAACACCATATATTTT	CASSPDRTSGNTIYF
NA	TRBJ2-2	NA	TRBV5-1	TGCGCCAGCAGAGTTTTCAGGGGGGAACACACCGGGGAGCTGTTTTTT	CASRVFRGEHTGELFF